The 7 T cell receptor beta chains given below trace back to one sample, sequenced in a study of blood T cell repertoires in COVID-19. TCRdb's copy holds only in-frame clones and misses some; the assay was immunoSEQ multiplex PCR. The sample has about 120,000 clones; approximately 81% are singletons. The sample was peripheral blood. The receptor set was obtained from a woman between 45 and 60 years old with acute or convalescent COVID-19.

V gene TRBV5-6 combines with J gene TRBJ1-2; tentatively, D is TRBD1 (6 bases). Germline CDR1 is SGHDT and CDR2 is YYEEEE. Trimming stripped 4 bases from V and 2 bases from J, with 12 bases between. The CDR3 is 14 residues long. CDR3 DNA: TGTGCCAGCAGCCCGGTGGACAGAAACTATGGCTACACCTTC. It yields the protein CASSPVDRNYGYTF.

This clone was observed a few times. The chain links TRBV27 to TRBJ1-5; tentative D call: TRBD1 (5 bases). Germline V gives CDR1 MNHEY, CDR2 SMNVEV (reference sequence). The CDR3 is made up of 13 amino acids. Trimming took off 5 bases at V and 7 bases at J, with 12 bases between the two ends. This chain's CDR3 is CASSPTTEQPQHF. In DNA form, the CDR3 reads TGTGCCAGCAGTCCGACGACAGAACAGCCCCAGCATTTT.

In nucleotides, the CDR3 is TGTGCCAGCTCGCGCAGCGGGGGGGCCCCAGATACGCAGTATTTT. Translating gives CASSRSGGAPDTQYF. This sequence joins TRBV18 and TRBJ2-3; the match to TRBD2 covers 10 bases. The CDR3 is made up of 15 amino acids. The germline V gene encodes CDR1 KGHSH and CDR2 LQKENI. The V and J ends lost 6 bases and 4 bases, in that order; junction bases with no gene match: 7.

The rearrangement uses TRBV19 and TRBJ2-3; 11 bases fit TRBD2. Germline trimming cut 5 bases from V and 4 bases from J; bases unmatched to any gene: 8. The CDR3 totals 16 residues. Germline V gene lookup returns CDR1 LNHDA and CDR2 SQIVND (reference sequence). CDR3 loop: CASSQLAGGIADTQYF. CDR3 nucleotides: TGTGCCAGTAGTCAATTAGCGGGAGGGATTGCAGATACGCAGTATTTT.

This clone has just one count. This chain uses TRBV6-5 with TRBJ1-2; perhaps TRBD1 as D (5 bases). This CDR3 has 15 amino acids. The V end lost 6 bases, the J end lost 3 bases, and 17 bases lay between the germline ends. CDR1 is MNHEY and CDR2 is SVGAGI in the germline V gene. The CDR3 DNA reads as TGTGCCAGCAGCCCCACCCGACAGCCGTACTATGGCTACACCTTC. Translation gives CASSPTRQPYYGYTF.

V usage is TRBV7-2 and J usage is TRBJ1-6; D gene unclear. The CDR3 runs to 12 residues. V lost 2 bases and J 12 bases, leaving 8 bases between the germline ends. The germline gives CDR1 SGHTA, CDR2 FQGNSA. CDR3 bases: TGTGCCAGCAGCTTACGACGGGAACCCCTCCACTTT. Amino acid sequence: CASSLRREPLHF.

J is TRBJ2-6 and V is TRBV18; 12 bases line up with TRBD2. The CDR3 length is 17 residues. Germline assignment: CDR1 KGHSH and CDR2 LQKENI. V gave up 6 bases and J gave up 0 bases; unmatched junction bases: 3. The CDR3 DNA is TGTGCCAGCTCGTCTAGCGGGGGGGCCTCTGGGGCCAACGTCCTGACTTTC. This codes for CASSSSGGASGANVLTF.